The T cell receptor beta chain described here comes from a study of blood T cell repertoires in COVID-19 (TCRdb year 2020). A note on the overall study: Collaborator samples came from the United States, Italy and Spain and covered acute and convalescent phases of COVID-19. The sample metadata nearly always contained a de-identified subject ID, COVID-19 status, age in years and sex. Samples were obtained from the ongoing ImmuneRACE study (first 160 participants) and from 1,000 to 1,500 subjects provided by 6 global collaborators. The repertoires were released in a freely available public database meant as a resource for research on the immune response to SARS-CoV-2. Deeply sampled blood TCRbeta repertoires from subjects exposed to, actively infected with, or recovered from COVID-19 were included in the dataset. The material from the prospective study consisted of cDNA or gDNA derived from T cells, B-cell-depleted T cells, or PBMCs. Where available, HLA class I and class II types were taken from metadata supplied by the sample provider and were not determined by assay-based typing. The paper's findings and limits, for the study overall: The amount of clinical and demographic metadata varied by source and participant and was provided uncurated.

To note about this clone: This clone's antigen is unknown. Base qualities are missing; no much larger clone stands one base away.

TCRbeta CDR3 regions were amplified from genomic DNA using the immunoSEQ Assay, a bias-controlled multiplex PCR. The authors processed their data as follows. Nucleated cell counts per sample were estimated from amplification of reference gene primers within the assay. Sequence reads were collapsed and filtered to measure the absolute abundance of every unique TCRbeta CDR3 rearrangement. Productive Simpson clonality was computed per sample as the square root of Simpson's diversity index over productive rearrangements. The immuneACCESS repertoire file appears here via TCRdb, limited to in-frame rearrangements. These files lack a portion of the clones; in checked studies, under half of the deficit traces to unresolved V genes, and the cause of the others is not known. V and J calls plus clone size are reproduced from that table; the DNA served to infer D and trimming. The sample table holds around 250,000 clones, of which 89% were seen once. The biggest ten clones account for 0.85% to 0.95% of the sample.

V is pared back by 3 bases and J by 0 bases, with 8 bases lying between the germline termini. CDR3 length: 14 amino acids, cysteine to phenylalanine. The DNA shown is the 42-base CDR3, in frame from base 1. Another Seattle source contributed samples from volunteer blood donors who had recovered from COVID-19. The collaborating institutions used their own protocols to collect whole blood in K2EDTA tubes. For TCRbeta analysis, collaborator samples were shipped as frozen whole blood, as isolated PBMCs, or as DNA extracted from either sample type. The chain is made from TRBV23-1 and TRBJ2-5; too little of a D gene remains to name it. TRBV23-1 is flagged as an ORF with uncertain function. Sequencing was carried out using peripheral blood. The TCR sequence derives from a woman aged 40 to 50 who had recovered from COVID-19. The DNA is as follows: TGCGCCAGCAGTCATATAGTATACCAAGAGACCCAGTACTTC. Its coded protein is CASSHIVYQETQYF.